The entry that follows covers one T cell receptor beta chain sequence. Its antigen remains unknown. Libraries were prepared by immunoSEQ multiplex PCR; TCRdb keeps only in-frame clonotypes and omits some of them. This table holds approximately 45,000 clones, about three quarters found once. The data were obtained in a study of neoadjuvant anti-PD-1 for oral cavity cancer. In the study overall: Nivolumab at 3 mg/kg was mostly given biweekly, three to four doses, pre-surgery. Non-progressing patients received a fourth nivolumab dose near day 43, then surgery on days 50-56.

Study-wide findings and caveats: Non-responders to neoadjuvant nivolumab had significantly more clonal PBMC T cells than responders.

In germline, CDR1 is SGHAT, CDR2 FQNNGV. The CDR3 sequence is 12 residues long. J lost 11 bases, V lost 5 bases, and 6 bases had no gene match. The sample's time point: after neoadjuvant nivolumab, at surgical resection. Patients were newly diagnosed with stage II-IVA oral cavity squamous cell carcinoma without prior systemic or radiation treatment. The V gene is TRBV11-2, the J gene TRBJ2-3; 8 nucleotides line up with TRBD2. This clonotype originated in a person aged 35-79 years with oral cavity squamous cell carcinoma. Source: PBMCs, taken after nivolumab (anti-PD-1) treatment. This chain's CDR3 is CASSLGRDGQYF. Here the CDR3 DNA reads TGTGCCAGCAGCCTCGGGAGGGATGGGCAGTATTTT.